This T cell receptor beta chain was identified in a study of tumor-infiltrating lymphocytes in primary liver carcinoma. Across the study: Men and women, 30 to 69 years of age, made up the patients.

Total RNA amounting to approximately 460 ng was the source from which TCR beta cDNA was made with a constant-region primer. A slightly modified ARM-PCR protocol with three nested multiplex PCR rounds produced these TCR beta libraries. Each of the first two PCR rounds ran around 10 cycles with TRBV1-TRBV30 forward and C-beta reverse primers. TCRdb processed the multiplex PCR reads anew with MiXCR; each CDR3 protein has one entry. The sample has around 71,000 distinct CDR3 sequences, 60% to 80% seen once. Taking 20-30 mg of unsorted bulk tissue, the authors co-extracted RNA and DNA. None of the patients had received treatment, and all had chronic HBV infection. Tumor regions sampled: superior, inferior, left, right poles, and centre. Study outcomes and limitations: The top-250-clone fraction was significantly higher in tumors than in blood (p = 0.039).

The CDR3 spans 17 residues. With 5 bases clipped from V and 9 bases from J, the junction kept 13 bases outside the gene matches. CDR1 and CDR2 (germline): SGHAT, FQNNGV. This clonotype was observed a single time. What it binds is unknown. The chain combines TRBV11-2 with TRBJ2-1; 13 nucleotides align to TRBD2. The sequenced sample was liver tumor tissue from sampling region 4. Subset of the sample: tumor region T4, right-lateral pole. This receptor was taken from a woman in her sixties with primary liver carcinoma and hepatitis B virus infection. CDR3 bases: TGTGCCAGCAGCAGGAGACTAGCGGGAGGACTGGGAGTTGAGCAGTTCTTC. Protein product: CASSRRLAGGLGVEQFF.